The T cell receptor beta chain described here comes from a study of T-cell reconstitution after alpha-beta-depleted transplantation in children. General study findings and limits: Fresh T-cell production supplied most of the T-cell counts and diversity seen one year after transplant. Day-60 TCRbeta diversity that was high in some patients was derived from surviving recipient T cells and thymic progenitors. Roughly two months post-transplant, alpha-beta T cells reportedly originated from several hundred graft clones that had expanded.

Comment on this clonotype: Its cognate antigen is unknown.

CDR1 SQVTM and CDR2 ANQGSEA come from the germline V gene. CDR3 length equals 14 residues. Trimming pared 3 bases from V and 2 bases from J, leaving 13 bases between. Unique molecular identifiers were built into the TCRbeta library. TCRdb re-analysed the PCR reads in MiXCR, keeping a single row per CDR3 protein. The data show a few hundred thousand distinct CDR3 sequences, with roughly 30% seen just once and under 45% held by the top ten. The receptor was derived from a boy in the first two years of life with Wiskott-Aldrich syndrome, due to receive a stem cell transplant. The material sequenced was PBMCs, taken before TCRalphabeta/CD19-depleted stem cell transplant. The chain couples TRBV29-1 to TRBJ1-2, with unresolved D. This CDR3 reads CSVDPGGKNYGYTF. The CDR3 DNA sequence: TGCAGCGTTGACCCAGGAGGGAAGAACTATGGCTACACCTTC.